This T cell receptor (beta chain) was sequenced during a study of T cell changes during pregnancy in multiple sclerosis (dated by TCRdb to the late 2010s). Context from the whole study: The study looked at changes in the T cell repertoire across pregnancy in women with multiple sclerosis.

Libraries were made using the immunoSEQ multiplex PCR assay. TCRdb took over this immuneACCESS table, retaining in-frame rearrangements with V and J assigned. Such tables are incomplete; in checked studies, under half of the missing clones stem from an unresolved V gene, and the remainder is unexplained. Present in this sample are tens of thousands of clones, 94% of which were seen just once. Of the sample, more than 0.75% falls within the top ten clones. This clone was detected a few times. Its specific antigen is unknown. The record has no base qualities; no much larger clone is one base away. V loses 3 bases of germline sequence and J loses 0 bases, and the interval between the two ends is 12 bases. The CDR3 goes from the cysteine to the phenylalanine over 15 residues. The retained sequence is limited to the CDR3, 45 bases, with the frame set at the first base. CDR1 and CDR2 are read off the germline V gene (reference sequence) as GTSNPN and SVGIG.

This clonotype originated in a female donor in good health, enrolled as a control in a pregnancy study. The rearrangement combines TRBV30 with TRBJ1-5, with TRBD1 perhaps the D gene, on 5 matching bases. The specimen comprised peripheral blood, sampled in the second trimester of pregnancy. The bases are TGTGCCTGGAGGAAGAAAGGGGATAGCAATCAGCCCCAGCATTTT. The resulting protein is CAWRKKGDSNQPQHF.